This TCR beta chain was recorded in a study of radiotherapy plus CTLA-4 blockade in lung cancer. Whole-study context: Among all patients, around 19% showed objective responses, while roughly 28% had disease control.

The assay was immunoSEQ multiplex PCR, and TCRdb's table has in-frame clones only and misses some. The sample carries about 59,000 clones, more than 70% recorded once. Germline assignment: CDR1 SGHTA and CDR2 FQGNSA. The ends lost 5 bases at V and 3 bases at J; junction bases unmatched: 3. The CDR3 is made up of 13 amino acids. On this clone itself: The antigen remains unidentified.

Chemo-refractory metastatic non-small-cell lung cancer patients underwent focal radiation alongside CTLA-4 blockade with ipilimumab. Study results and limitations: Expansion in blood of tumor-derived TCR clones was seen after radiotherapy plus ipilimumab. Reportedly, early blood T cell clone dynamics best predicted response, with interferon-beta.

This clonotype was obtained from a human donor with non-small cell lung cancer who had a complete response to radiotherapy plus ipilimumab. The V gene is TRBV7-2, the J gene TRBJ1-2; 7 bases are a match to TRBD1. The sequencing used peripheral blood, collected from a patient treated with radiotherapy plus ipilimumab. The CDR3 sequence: CASSAGQYYGYTF. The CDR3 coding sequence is TGTGCCAGCAGCGCGGGACAGTACTATGGCTACACCTTC.